These 13 T cell receptor beta chains were all obtained from the same sample, sequenced in a study of blood T cell repertoires in COVID-19. Clones were sequenced by immunoSEQ multiplex PCR, and TCRdb holds only the in-frame ones, with some missing. Among about 310,000 clones listed, approximately 89% were seen once. The source material was PBMCs or T cells enriched from blood (not recorded which). The receptors were gathered from a woman under 40 who had recovered from COVID-19.

This chain links TRBV3-1 (or the pseudogene TRBV3-2) with TRBJ1-4; 8 bases line up with TRBD1. With V trimmed by 0 bases and J by 8 bases, 14 bases remained unmatched. The CDR3 is made up of 18 amino acids. CDR1 and CDR2 from the germline V gene are LGHDT and YNNKEL (reference sequence). The CDR3 DNA sequence: TGTGCCAGCAGCCAAGACCCCGCCGGGACAGGAAAGATAGAAAAACTGTTTTTT. Its protein product is CASSQDPAGTGKIEKLFF.

The CDR3 DNA sequence: TGTGCCACCAGTGATTCCCAGCTAGCGGTCACAGATACGCAGTATTTT. It specifies CATSDSQLAVTDTQYF. The chain employs TRBV24-1 and TRBJ2-3; 7 bases are a match to TRBD2. Germline V gene data show CDR1 as KGHDR and CDR2 as SFDVKD. There are 16 residues in the CDR3. Trimming took 2 bases from V and 2 from J; bases not matched to a gene: 6.

The rearrangement uses TRBV7-2 and TRBJ2-5; TRBD2 matches 8 bases. V was clipped by 5 bases and J by 4 bases; unmatched bases: 6. The length of the CDR3 is 14 residues. The germline gives CDR1 SGHTA, CDR2 FQGNSA. CDR3 loop: CASSLRGGRETQYF. The CDR3 DNA is TGTGCCAGCAGCCTACGCGGGGGGAGAGAGACCCAGTACTTC.

The gene calls are TRBV7-2 and TRBJ2-1, with TRBD2 as a possible D gene (5 bases). The CDR3 covers 13 residues. V was cut by 2 bases and J by 4 bases, with 6 bases left in between. Germline lookup yields CDR1 SGHTA and CDR2 FQGNSA. The CDR3 spells CASSLSGYNEQFF. CDR3 DNA sequence: TGTGCCAGCAGCTTATCGGGATACAATGAGCAGTTCTTC.

This chain links TRBV19 with TRBJ1-2, with TRBD1 identical over 7 bases. The CDR3 contains 13 residues. The germline CDR1 and CDR2 sequences are LNHDA and SQIVND (reference sequence). With 8 bases clipped from V and 9 bases from J, the junction kept 12 bases outside the gene matches. The chain's CDR3 is CASVAGGINRYTF. CDR3 DNA sequence: TGTGCCAGTGTAGCAGGGGGTATCAACCGCTACACCTTC.

The rearrangement uses TRBV5-1 and TRBJ2-5; maybe TRBD1 (6 bases). V was clipped by 4 bases and J by 4 bases, with 11 bases between them. The CDR3 covers 13 residues. Germline loops: CDR1 SGHRS, CDR2 YFSETQ. The CDR3: CASSDLGGETQYF. The DNA for the CDR3 is TGCGCCAGCAGCGATTTAGGGGGAGAGACCCAGTACTTC.

This chain uses TRBV7-2 with TRBJ1-5; D is unclear. Trimming took off 2 bases at V and 7 bases at J, with 15 bases between the two ends. The CDR3 consists of 15 residues. Looked up from germline, CDR1 is SGHTA and CDR2 is FQGNSA. The CDR3 region has the DNA TGTGCCAGCAGCTTATTTCCGGGGTCGGGCCAGCCCCAGCATTTT. Amino acids: CASSLFPGSGQPQHF.

With regard to this clone: The junction shows a germline mismatch at one end, possibly a read error. The gene calls are TRBV7-7 and TRBJ2-5; 13 bases fit TRBD2. Germline CDR1 reads SSHAT; CDR2 reads FNYEAQ (reference sequence). The CDR3 is made up of 15 amino acids. This chain's CDR3 is CASSLGLAGVETQYF. The CDR3 DNA is TGTGCTAGCAGCCTCGGACTAGCGGGAGTAGAGACCCAGTACTTC.

The V call is TRBV7-2, the J call TRBJ2-5; possibly TRBD1 for D (6 bases). V was trimmed by 5 bases and J by 7 bases, leaving 17 bases between them. The CDR3 sequence is 14 residues long. CDR1 is SGHTA, CDR2 FQGNSA, per germline. The CDR3 is CASSIIQGRGTQYF. Written as DNA, the CDR3 is TGTGCCAGCAGCATAATACAGGGTCGGGGGACCCAGTACTTC.

This clone was seen a few times. The CDR3 is CASSLYNEQFF. Here the CDR3 DNA reads TGTGCCAGCAGCCTATACAATGAGCAGTTCTTC. The V and J genes are TRBV3-1 (or the pseudogene TRBV3-2) and TRBJ2-1; D ambiguous. With 4 bases removed from V and 4 bases from J, the gap between germline ends came to 2 bases. In germline, CDR1 is LGHDT, CDR2 YNNKEL (reference sequence). The CDR3 consists of 11 residues.

J is TRBJ2-1 and V is TRBV7-2, with 12 nucleotides matching TRBD2. The CDR3 is made up of 16 amino acids. V trimming: 4 bases; J trimming: 8 bases; junction bases outside the gene matches: 9. Germline CDR1 and CDR2: SGHTA and FQGNSA. The CDR3 spells CASSSSSGRVRDEQFF. The CDR3 coding sequence is TGTGCCAGCAGCTCATCTAGCGGGAGGGTTCGGGATGAGCAGTTCTTC.

The chain uses TRBV7-7 and TRBJ2-7; 7 bases agree with TRBD2. The CDR3 length is 17 residues. Germline V gene data show CDR1 as SSHAT and CDR2 as FNYEAQ (reference sequence). Here the CDR3 DNA reads TGTGCTAGCCGACAGCGCTTCCAAAAGCGGGGATCTTTGGAGCAGTACTTC. Translated: CASRQRFQKRGSLEQYF.

The chain uses TRBV7-9 and TRBJ2-2, with 8 bases aligning to TRBD2. Germline-derived CDR1 and CDR2 are SEHNR and FQNEAQ (reference sequence). CDR3 length equals 18 residues. The ends lost 6 bases at V and 2 bases at J; junction bases unmatched: 14. DNA of the CDR3: TGTGCCAGCAGTCAAAATCGGGCTAGCGGGTCCAACACCGGGGAGCTGTTTTTT. Its translation: CASSQNRASGSNTGELFF.